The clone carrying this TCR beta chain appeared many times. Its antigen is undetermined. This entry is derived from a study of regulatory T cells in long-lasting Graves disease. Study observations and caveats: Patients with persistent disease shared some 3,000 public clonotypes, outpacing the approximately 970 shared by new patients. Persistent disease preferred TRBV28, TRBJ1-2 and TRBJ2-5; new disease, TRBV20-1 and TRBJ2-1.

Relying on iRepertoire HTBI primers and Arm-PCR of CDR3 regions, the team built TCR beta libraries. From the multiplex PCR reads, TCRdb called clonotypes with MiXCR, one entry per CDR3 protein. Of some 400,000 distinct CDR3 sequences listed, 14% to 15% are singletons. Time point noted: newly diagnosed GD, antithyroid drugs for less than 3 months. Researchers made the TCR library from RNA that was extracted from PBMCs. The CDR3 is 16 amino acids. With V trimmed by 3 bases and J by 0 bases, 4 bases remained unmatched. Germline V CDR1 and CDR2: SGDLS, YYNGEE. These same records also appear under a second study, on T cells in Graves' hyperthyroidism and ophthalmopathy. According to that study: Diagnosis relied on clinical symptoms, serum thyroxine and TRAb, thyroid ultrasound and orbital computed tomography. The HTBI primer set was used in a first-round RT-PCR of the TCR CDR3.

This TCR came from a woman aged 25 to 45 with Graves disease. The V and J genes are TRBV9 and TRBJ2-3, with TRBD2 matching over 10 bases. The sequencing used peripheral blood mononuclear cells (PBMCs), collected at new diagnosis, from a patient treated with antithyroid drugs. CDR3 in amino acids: CASSETTSGSTDTQYF. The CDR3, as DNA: TGTGCCAGCAGCGAAACGACTAGCGGGAGCACAGATACGCAGTATTTT. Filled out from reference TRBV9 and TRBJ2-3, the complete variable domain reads DSGVTQTPKHLITATGQRVTLRCSPRSGDLSVYWYQQSLDQGLQFLIQYYNGEERAKGNILERFSAQQFPDLHSELNLSSLELGDSALYFCASSETTSGSTDTQYFGPGTRLTVL.